Below, 20 T cell receptor beta chains from the same sample are listed, as sequenced in a study of CD8 T cells in ankylosing spondylitis. Notes on the study in general: A motif of roughly 8 highly homologous TCR beta variants was seen as apparently characteristic of ankylosing spondylitis blood.

Antigens for these TCRs are unknown. MiXCR, applied by TCRdb to the 5' RACE reads, yields one record per CDR3 protein. The table has about 800,000 distinct CDR3 sequences, around 11% seen once. The sample consisted of blood, either unsorted or a sorted T cell fraction (not recorded which). The receptors were gathered from a male donor with ankylosing spondylitis.

This clonotype has at least ten counts. CDR3 DNA sequence: TGCAGTGCTAGACAGGGTCGGAATTCACCCCTCCACTTT. Translating gives CSARQGRNSPLHF. The chain carries TRBV20-1 and TRBJ1-6, with D perhaps matching TRBD1 (5 bases). V was pared by 2 bases and J by 7 bases, with 9 bases between. The CDR3 spans 13 residues. Germline assignment: CDR1 DFQATT and CDR2 SNEGSKA (reference sequence).

In its sample, this clonotype was seen a few times. V usage is TRBV20-1 and J usage is TRBJ2-5; a weak D match, TRBD1 (6 bases). Germline V CDR1 and CDR2: DFQATT, SNEGSKA (reference sequence). Deletions cut 5 bases from V and 5 bases from J, with 15 bases between. The CDR3 totals 13 residues. CDR3 region: CSARTAVGETQYF. As DNA, the CDR3 is TGCAGTGCTCGGACAGCTGTCGGCGAGACCCAGTACTTC.

The chain has TRBV5-4 and TRBJ1-2; the D gene is possibly TRBD1 (5 bases). The CDR3 is 15 residues long. Looked up from germline, CDR1 is SGHNT and CDR2 is YYREEE (reference sequence). V lost 7 bases and J 3 bases, leaving 19 bases between the germline ends. In DNA, the CDR3 is TGTGCCAGCGGGGCTTCGGCTGGAGTTCACTATGGCTACACCTTC. Its translation is CASGASAGVHYGYTF.

This clonotype appeared a few times. A much larger clone lies a single base off, so this may be a read error. The gene calls are TRBV7-9 and TRBJ2-7; D gene uncertain. The ends were cut back, 3 bases at V and 5 bases at J, with 5 bases in the middle. The V gene's germline CDR1 is SEHNR and CDR2 FQNEAQ (reference sequence). There are 11 residues in the CDR3. The CDR3 DNA sequence: TGTGCCAGCAGCTTTGCCGACGAGCAGTACTTC. This translates into CASSFADEQYF. Filled out from reference TRBV7-9 and TRBJ2-7, the complete variable domain reads DTGVSQNPRHKITKRGQNVTFRCDPISEHNRLYWYRQTLGQGPEFLTYFQNEAQLEKSRLLSDRFSAERPKGSFSTLEIQRTEQGDSAMYLCASSFADEQYFGPGTRLTVT.

This clonotype has a handful of counts. V and J are TRBV12-3 or TRBV12-4 and TRBJ1-2; a possible D gene is TRBD1 (5 bases). V was clipped by 1 base and J by 6 bases, with 9 bases between them. The length of the CDR3 is 13 residues. CDR3 region: CASSLVRGHGYTF. CDR3 nucleotide sequence: TGTGCCAGCAGTTTAGTAAGGGGACATGGCTACACCTTC.

The table lists this clonotype with a few counts. The J gene is TRBJ2-1, the V gene TRBV5-1; TRBD2 matches at 14 bases. This CDR3 has 17 amino acids. With 0 bases clipped from V and 4 bases from J, the junction kept 3 bases outside the gene matches. The germline V gene has CDR1 SGHRS and CDR2 YFSETQ. The CDR3 loop reads CASSLDGLAGGYNEQFF. The CDR3 DNA reads TGCGCCAGCAGCTTGGATGGACTAGCGGGGGGTTACAATGAGCAGTTCTTC.

V usage is TRBV7-2 and J usage is TRBJ2-2; tentatively, D is TRBD2 (6 bases). This CDR3 contains 14 residues. V was cut by 10 bases and J by 6 bases, with 18 bases left in between. The germline gives CDR1 SGHTA, CDR2 FQGNSA. CDR3 bases: TGTGCCACCCAACTAGCTTTTCGTTCCGGGGAGCTGTTTTTT. It codes for CATQLAFRSGELFF.

This chain connects TRBV20-1 to TRBJ2-7; D possibly corresponds to TRBD2 (6 bases). Between the trimmed V and J ends, which lost 8 bases and 0 bases, there was a span of 17 bases. The CDR3 runs 14 residues. Germline CDR1 and CDR2: DFQATT and SNEGSKA (reference sequence). CDR3 amino acids: CSSWGGKSSYEQYF. DNA of the CDR3: TGCAGTTCCTGGGGCGGGAAAAGCTCCTACGAGCAGTACTTC.

In its sample, this clonotype was seen many times. This rearrangement joins TRBV4-2 to TRBJ2-1, with TRBD2 as a possible D gene (6 bases). Trimming took off 4 bases at V and 9 bases at J, with 16 bases between the two ends. This CDR3 is built from 14 residues. CDR1 is LGHNA and CDR2 is YNFKEQ in the germline V gene. The CDR3 is CASSLPGRPSEQFF. The CDR3, as DNA: TGTGCCAGCAGCCTCCCGGGGAGGCCTAGTGAGCAGTTCTTC.

This clonotype was detected ten times or more. V gene TRBV12-3 or TRBV12-4 combines with J gene TRBJ2-4; D perhaps matches TRBD2 (6 bases). V lost 3 bases to trimming and J lost 9 bases, with 9 bases between them. This CDR3 contains 12 residues. The chain's CDR3 is CASSFNGGIQYF. The CDR3 bases are TGTGCCAGCAGTTTTAACGGGGGCATTCAGTACTTC.

This clonotype was observed many times. The chain couples TRBV12-3 or TRBV12-4 to TRBJ2-5, with D possibly TRBD1 on 5 matching bases. The CDR3 is 15 residues long. V gave up 7 bases and J gave up 0 bases, with 15 bases separating them. The CDR3 nucleotides read TGTGCCAGCACCCAGGGCTGGGCGGACCAAGAGACCCAGTACTTC. Amino acids: CASTQGWADQETQYF.

This clonotype was found a few times. The chain is built from TRBV6-2 or TRBV6-3 and TRBJ1-1; 9 bases line up with TRBD1. Germline V CDR1 and CDR2: MNHEY, SVGEGT. The CDR3 runs to 15 residues. V shed 8 bases and J 6 bases; nucleotides not matched to a gene: 13. The CDR3 here is CASYYTGGVKPEAFF. CDR3 DNA: TGTGCCAGCTACTATACAGGGGGCGTAAAACCTGAAGCTTTCTTT.

Ten or more counts support this clonotype. The chain's CDR3 is CSVLPGTPTYNEQFF. The CDR3 bases are TGCAGCGTACTCCCCGGGACTCCAACATACAATGAGCAGTTCTTC. The chain recombines TRBV29-1 with TRBJ2-1; D might be TRBD2 (6 bases). The CDR3 contains 15 residues. V lost 6 bases and J 4 bases, leaving 19 bases between the germline ends. CDR1 SQVTM and CDR2 ANQGSEA come from the germline V gene.

This clonotype was detected many times. V usage is TRBV4-2 and J usage is TRBJ2-5; D remains unclear. V lost 0 bases to trimming and J lost 5 bases, with 10 bases between them. In germline, CDR1 is LGHNA, CDR2 YNFKEQ. CDR3 size: 14 residues. CDR3 amino acids: CASSQDRVSETQYF. The CDR3 DNA reads as TGTGCCAGCAGCCAAGATCGGGTATCGGAGACCCAGTACTTC.

This clonotype has ten or more counts. The chain is built from TRBV4-2 and TRBJ1-6; D not resolved. Trimming took 4 bases from V and 10 from J, leaving 14 bases between them. This CDR3 is built from 14 residues. Per germline, CDR1 LGHNA and CDR2 YNFKEQ. CDR3 nucleotide sequence: TGTGCCAGCAGCCCAGCCGGGTTAGGATCACCCCTCCACTTT. Protein product: CASSPAGLGSPLHF.

CDR3 bases: TGTGCCAGCAGCCGGATGGGGGGGGCGCATCGTCGGACTGAAGCTTTCTTT. Translated: CASSRMGGAHRRTEAFF. J is TRBJ1-1 and V is TRBV3-1, with D tentatively TRBD1 (6 bases). This CDR3 is 17 amino acids long. Germline lookup yields CDR1 LGHDT and CDR2 YNNKEL (reference sequence). Trimming stripped 4 bases from V and 5 bases from J, with 23 bases between.

The J gene is TRBJ2-1, the V gene TRBV5-1; D gene unclear. This CDR3 is built from 14 residues. Trimming pared 0 bases from V and 7 bases from J, leaving 11 bases between. Per germline, CDR1 SGHRS and CDR2 YFSETQ. In nucleotides, the CDR3 is TGCGCCAGCAGCTTGGAGGGCGGTGGGAATGAGCAGTTCTTC. As protein: CASSLEGGGNEQFF.

J is TRBJ2-1 and V is TRBV7-2; D remains ambiguous. From germline, CDR1 is SGHTA and CDR2 FQGNSA. This CDR3 is 12 amino acids long. Trimming shortened V by 5 bases and J by 8 bases, and 10 bases separated the two germline ends. CDR3 residues: CASSPHRDEQFF. CDR3 in DNA: TGTGCCAGCAGCCCCCATCGCGATGAGCAGTTCTTC. Based on the CDR3 plus reference TRBV7-2 and TRBJ2-1, the full variable domain is GAGVSQSPSNKVTEKGKDVELRCDPISGHTALYWYRQSLGQGLEFLIYFQGNSAPDKSGLPSDRFSAERTGGSVSTLTIQRTQQEDSAVYLCASSPHRDEQFFGPGTRLTVL.

The chain combines TRBV7-2 with TRBJ2-2, with unresolved D. This CDR3 region has 14 residues. The germline gives CDR1 SGHTA, CDR2 FQGNSA. The V end lost 3 bases, the J end lost 5 bases, and 10 bases lay between the germline ends. The CDR3 bases are TGTGCCAGCAGCTTTGGGGTCGGTACCGGGGAGCTGTTTTTT. As protein: CASSFGVGTGELFF.

This clonotype was observed at least ten times. The chain links TRBV20-1 to TRBJ1-1; TRBD1 matches at 7 bases. The V segment lost 6 bases and the J segment 4 bases; nucleotides outside the gene matches: 8. Germline lookup yields CDR1 DFQATT and CDR2 SNEGSKA (reference sequence). The CDR3 is made up of 13 amino acids. CDR3 loop: CSATDRVGTEAFF. As DNA, the CDR3 is TGCAGTGCCACCGACAGGGTTGGCACTGAAGCTTTCTTT.